This T cell receptor beta chain is from a study of beta chain features in type 1 diabetes. Study-wide results and caveats: When Type 1 diabetes patients were examined, their TCRB CDR3s proved moderately but significantly shorter in all four CD4+ subsets. Naive, central memory and regulatory TCRB repertoires appeared more similar among patients than healthy donors. The analysis here could not establish whether HLA type shapes TCRB rearrangement.

As concerns this clone: Its antigen is not identified. The same CDR3 also results from other DNA sequences found in this sample.

J was trimmed by 1 base and V by 4 bases; bases with no gene match: 0. Germline CDR1 is GTSNPN and CDR2 is SVGIG (reference sequence). The CDR3 covers 12 residues. Investigators reverse transcribed all isolated RNA, so they sequenced expressed TCRB transcripts. The data were produced by immunoSEQ multiplex PCR, yet TCRdb's version contains in-frame clones alone and is incomplete. The table records hundreds of thousands of clones, 13% of them present only once. Without exception, sorted populations had purity beyond 95%. This chain links TRBV30 with TRBJ2-5, with 7 bases lining up with TRBD2. This TCR was recovered from a man between 18 and 35 years old with type 1 diabetes. The sample consisted of naive CD4+ T cells from blood. The CDR3 spells CAWTSGQETQYF. The CDR3 coding sequence is TGTGCCTGGACTAGCGGCCAAGAGACCCAGTACTTC.